Sequencing of this TCR beta chain was carried out in a study of blood T cell repertoires in COVID-19. Looking at the study overall: The United States, Italy and Spain supplied acute and convalescent COVID-19 samples. PBMCs, B-cell-depleted T cells, or T cells provided the cDNA or gDNA that made up the material.

The germline V and J ends were trimmed by 8 bases and 0 bases, with 8 bases remaining between them. The CDR3 runs to 13 residues. In germline, CDR1 is MDHEN, CDR2 SYDVKM. As originally analysed: Estimated nucleated cell counts came from reference gene primer amplification. Sequenced by immunoSEQ multiplex PCR; TCRdb stores in-frame clones only, minus some. D and trimming were read from the DNA, whereas the V and J calls and clone size are those reported in that table. The sample has about 190,000 clones, around 84% seen once. Material: peripheral blood. This clonotype was sampled from a human donor in a cohort sampled during active COVID-19. J is TRBJ1-5 and V is TRBV28; D gene unclear. The DNA of the CDR3 is TGTGCCAGCTGTAGAAATAGCAATCAGCCCCAGCATTTT. It encodes CASCRNSNQPQHF.